The 30 T cell receptor beta chains below were found in one sample sequenced in a study of blood T cell repertoires in COVID-19. Sequenced by immunoSEQ multiplex PCR; TCRdb stores in-frame clones only, minus some. The table includes about 73,000 clones, over 75% detected once. Sequencing was carried out using peripheral blood. The source is a woman in her sixties or seventies with acute or convalescent COVID-19.

This clone was counted once. The rearrangement uses TRBV6-4 and TRBJ1-1, with 12 bases matching TRBD1. Losses at the gene ends were 6 bases for V and 1 base for J; bases not matched to a gene: 3. This CDR3 region has 15 residues. The germline V gene encodes CDR1 MRHNA and CDR2 SNTAGT. CDR3 DNA sequence: TGTGCCAGCAGGAGGGACAGGGGGCCGAACACTGAAGCTTTCTTT. Amino acids: CASRRDRGPNTEAFF.

The gene calls are TRBV4-1 and TRBJ2-7; D is possibly TRBD1 (6 bases). Germline V CDR1 and CDR2: MGHRA, YSYEKL. The CDR3 spans 13 residues. Between the trimmed V and J ends, which lost 0 bases and 7 bases, there was a span of 10 bases. The DNA of the CDR3 is TGCGCCAGCAGCCAAGATCAGGGGTGGGAGCAGTACTTC. Protein: CASSQDQGWEQYF.

This chain connects TRBV7-9 to TRBJ2-7, with a weak D call TRBD2 (6 bases). The V gene's germline CDR1 is SEHNR and CDR2 FQNEAQ (reference sequence). The CDR3 extends over 13 amino acids. V shed 3 bases and J shed 6 bases, with 12 bases lying between them. The chain's CDR3 is CASSFGTASEQYF. Written as DNA, the CDR3 is TGTGCCAGCAGCTTTGGGACTGCCTCCGAGCAGTACTTC.

The genes are TRBV3-1 (or the pseudogene TRBV3-2) and TRBJ2-5; TRBD2 matches 8 bases. Germline V gives CDR1 LGHDT, CDR2 YNNKEL (reference sequence). The V and J ends lost 0 bases and 5 bases, in that order; junction bases with no gene match: 8. The CDR3 totals 16 residues. The CDR3, as DNA: TGTGCCAGCAGCCAAGAGCGGGAGGTTAGGGCGGAGACCCAGTACTTC. Its protein is CASSQEREVRAETQYF.

This clone appeared a few times. The gene calls are TRBV2 and TRBJ1-1, with 7 bases matching TRBD1. CDR1 SNHLY and CDR2 FYNNEI come from the germline V gene. There are 15 residues in the CDR3. With V trimmed by 4 bases and J by 1 base, 6 bases remained unmatched. In DNA, the CDR3 is TGTGCCAGCAGTGGACAGGGTCTTCGGAACACTGAAGCTTTCTTT. This encodes CASSGQGLRNTEAFF.

The chain employs TRBV7-9 and TRBJ1-6; 9 bases map to TRBD1. The ends lost 5 bases at V and 3 bases at J; junction bases unmatched: 5. There are 16 residues in the CDR3. In germline, CDR1 is SEHNR, CDR2 FQNEAQ (reference sequence). CDR3 in DNA: TGTGCCAGCAGCAATGGACAGGGGTTCTATAATTCACCCCTCCACTTT. Translating it yields CASSNGQGFYNSPLHF.

The chain joins TRBV7-9 to TRBJ2-7; 7 positions match TRBD1. Germline CDR1 is SEHNR and CDR2 is FQNEAQ (reference sequence). V dropped 2 bases and J dropped 0; count of bases not matched to a gene: 13. The CDR3 is 18 residues long. CDR3 sequence reads: CASSLRRWDSGSSYEQYF. In DNA, the CDR3 is TGTGCCAGCAGCTTAAGGCGCTGGGACAGTGGGAGCTCCTACGAGCAGTACTTC. The variable domain in full, with the rest retrieved from reference TRBV7-9 and TRBJ2-7, is DTGVSQNPRHKITKRGQNVTFRCDPISEHNRLYWYRQTLGQGPEFLTYFQNEAQLEKSRLLSDRFSAERPKGSFSTLEIQRTEQGDSAMYLCASSLRRWDSGSSYEQYFGPGTRLTVT.

CDR3 protein: CASSLGGQGYGYTF. DNA of the CDR3: TGTGCCAGCAGCCTAGGGGGGCAAGGCTATGGCTACACCTTC. This chain uses TRBV9 with TRBJ1-2; D might be TRBD1 (6 bases). Between the trimmed V and J ends, which lost 4 bases and 4 bases, there was a span of 14 bases. The germline CDR1 and CDR2 sequences are SGDLS and YYNGEE. This CDR3 has 14 residues.

The chain uses TRBV5-1 and TRBJ1-1; 7 bases agree with TRBD1. Germline CDR1 is SGHRS and CDR2 is YFSETQ. This CDR3 is built from 13 residues. V was clipped by 0 bases and J by 9 bases; unmatched bases: 5. The CDR3 here is CASSLGPGQQAFF. CDR3 bases: TGCGCCAGCAGCTTGGGTCCGGGACAGCAAGCTTTCTTT. The variable domain in full, completed from reference TRBV5-1 and TRBJ1-1, reads KAGVTQTPRYLIKTRGQQVTLSCSPISGHRSVSWYQQTPGQGLQFLFEYFSETQRNKGNFPGRFSGRQFSNSRSEMNVSTLELGDSALYLCASSLGPGQQAFFGQGTRLTVV.

There are a few counts of this clone. The V and J genes are TRBV18 and TRBJ1-1; D may be TRBD1 (5 bases). Trimming removed 3 bases at V and 5 bases at J, with 13 bases between. CDR1 and CDR2 from the germline V gene are KGHSH and LQKENI. This CDR3 has 14 amino acids. CDR3 sequence: CASSPDTRGTEAFF. The DNA for the CDR3 is TGTGCCAGCTCACCGGACACCCGGGGGACTGAAGCTTTCTTT.

The chain has TRBV11-2 and TRBJ2-7; TRBD1 is a possible D gene (6 bases). The CDR3 consists of 15 residues. V lost 6 bases to trimming and J lost 1 base, with 16 bases between them. Germline lookup yields CDR1 SGHAT and CDR2 FQNNGV. CDR3 nucleotides: TGTGCCAGCAGAGCCCCCGGGACACCTTCCTACGAGCAGTACTTC. This codes for CASRAPGTPSYEQYF.

The chain combines TRBV6-5 with TRBJ2-7, with 9 nucleotides matching TRBD2. The junction had 5 bases not matched to a gene; V was cut back by 6 bases and J by 5 bases. Germline V gives CDR1 MNHEY, CDR2 SVGAGI. The CDR3 spans 13 residues. The CDR3 is CASRGLAGHEQYF. The CDR3 DNA is TGTGCCAGCAGGGGACTAGCCGGTCACGAGCAGTACTTC.

The chain recombines TRBV2 with TRBJ1-2, with a weak D call TRBD1 (5 bases). The CDR3 is 15 residues long. The germline V gene encodes CDR1 SNHLY and CDR2 FYNNEI. The ends were cut back, 4 bases at V and 1 base at J, with 13 bases in the middle. The CDR3 is CASSVSPGHNYGYTF. The CDR3 nucleotides read TGTGCCAGCAGTGTAAGTCCAGGGCATAACTATGGCTACACCTTC.

The chain couples TRBV30 to TRBJ2-2; weak D call: TRBD1 (5 bases). Per germline, CDR1 GTSNPN and CDR2 SVGIG (reference sequence). V lost 3 bases and J 6 bases, leaving 14 bases between the germline ends. The CDR3 has 14 amino acids. CDR3 in amino acids: CAWRPLTGAGELFF. CDR3 DNA sequence: TGTGCCTGGAGACCTCTCACAGGAGCCGGGGAGCTGTTTTTT.

Written as DNA, the CDR3 is TGTGCCAGCAGTCCGGGACAGCGCGGCTACACCTTC. Protein: CASSPGQRGYTF. The chain links TRBV28 to TRBJ1-2; TRBD1 agrees at 7 bases. V gave up 5 bases and J gave up 8 bases; unmatched junction bases: 5. The CDR3 is 12 residues long. The germline V gene has CDR1 MDHEN and CDR2 SYDVKM.

The chain is built from TRBV6-5 and TRBJ1-3, with unresolved D. The CDR3 contains 11 residues. The germline V gene has CDR1 MNHEY and CDR2 SVGAGI. V was pared by 5 bases and J by 6 bases, with 5 bases between. CDR3: CASSTANTIYF. The CDR3 DNA reads as TGTGCCAGCAGTACAGCAAACACCATATATTTT.

The chain is built from TRBV19 and TRBJ1-4; weak D call: TRBD1 (6 bases). The CDR3 has 15 amino acids. V gave up 6 bases and J gave up 0 bases, with 11 bases separating them. CDR1 is LNHDA and CDR2 is SQIVND in the germline V gene (reference sequence). CDR3 residues: CASRMGDTTNEKLFF. CDR3 in DNA: TGTGCCAGTAGAATGGGGGACACAACTAATGAAAAACTGTTTTTT.

The chain joins TRBV2 to TRBJ2-3, with D perhaps matching TRBD2 (5 bases). In germline, CDR1 is SNHLY, CDR2 FYNNEI. This CDR3 region has 15 residues. Between the trimmed V and J ends, which lost 4 bases and 0 bases, there was a span of 11 bases. The CDR3 DNA reads as TGTGCCAGCAGTGGGGGATGGACTAGCACAGATACGCAGTATTTT. Amino acid sequence: CASSGGWTSTDTQYF.

This sequence joins TRBV5-1 and TRBJ2-7; unclear D gene. Trimming took 1 base from V and 7 from J, leaving 18 bases between them. This CDR3 has 15 residues. The germline V gene has CDR1 SGHRS and CDR2 YFSETQ. CDR3 bases: TGCGCCAGCAGCTTGAGCCCCACAACTATGGAAGAGCAGTACTTC. As protein: CASSLSPTTMEEQYF.

The rearrangement links TRBV16 to TRBJ2-7; TRBD1 agrees at 9 bases. The CDR3 extends over 14 amino acids. Germline CDR1 is KGHSY and CDR2 is FQNENV. The trim removed 4 bases at V and 6 bases at J, leaving 7 bases unmatched. CDR3 bases: TGTGCCAGCAGCCCGACCGGGACAGGGTCCGAGCAGTACTTC. Amino acids: CASSPTGTGSEQYF.

The chain links TRBV18 to TRBJ1-2; D is ambiguous. V lost 3 bases and J lost 3, with 17 bases in between. The CDR3 is 16 residues long. Germline V gene data show CDR1 as KGHSH and CDR2 as LQKENI. The CDR3 reads CASSPLLVRRDYGYTF. The CDR3 nucleotides read TGTGCCAGCTCACCTCTCCTAGTTCGACGGGACTATGGCTACACCTTC.

This clone has just one count. The chain couples TRBV2 to TRBJ1-1; D possibly corresponds to TRBD1 (5 bases). The germline V and J ends were trimmed by 3 bases and 4 bases, with 12 bases remaining between them. The CDR3 is made up of 14 amino acids. CDR1 and CDR2 from the germline V gene are SNHLY and FYNNEI. CDR3 protein: CASSDRGLATEAFF. The DNA for the CDR3 is TGTGCCAGCAGTGATAGGGGATTAGCCACTGAAGCTTTCTTT.

This clone was detected only a few times. CDR3 nucleotide sequence: TGTGCCAGCAGTTACGACACTGCCCCTAACTATGGCTACACCTTC. It encodes CASSYDTAPNYGYTF. V is TRBV6-5 and J is TRBJ1-2; D gene unclear. Trimming took off 2 bases at V and 0 bases at J, with 10 bases between the two ends. Germline lookup yields CDR1 MNHEY and CDR2 SVGAGI. The CDR3 length is 15 residues.

V usage is TRBV30 and J usage is TRBJ1-5; no clear D. Germline CDR1 and CDR2: GTSNPN and SVGIG (reference sequence). V was shortened by 2 bases and J by 2 bases, with 10 bases between the two germline ends. The CDR3 runs 14 residues. The CDR3 nucleotides are TGTGCCTGGAGTTCCCCTGAGGGCAATCAGCCCCAGCATTTT. Its translation is CAWSSPEGNQPQHF.

The chain joins TRBV29-1 to TRBJ1-2; D call uncertain. The CDR3 runs to 11 residues. V lost 5 bases, J lost 8 bases, and 12 bases lay in between. Germline CDR1 reads SQVTM; CDR2 reads ANQGSEA. CDR3 sequence (DNA): TGCAGCGTTCCCCTAACCGCGGGCTACACCTTC. Encoded protein: CSVPLTAGYTF.

The chain recombines TRBV4-2 with TRBJ2-1; D is perhaps TRBD2 (5 bases). CDR1 LGHNA and CDR2 YNFKEQ come from the germline V gene. The V gene lost 3 bases and the J gene lost 8 bases, with 11 bases spanning the gap. The CDR3 runs to 13 residues. In DNA, the CDR3 is TGTGCCAGCAGCCAGGCCGTGGACTATGAGCAGTTCTTC. Translated: CASSQAVDYEQFF.

CDR3 in amino acids: CASFFGRARHTGELFF. CDR3 nucleotide sequence: TGTGCCAGCTTTTTTGGGAGGGCCAGACACACCGGGGAGCTGTTTTTT. The chain recombines TRBV6-4 with TRBJ2-2; 7 bases map to TRBD2. V shed 8 bases, J shed 3 bases, and the junction held 12 bases outside the gene matches. The CDR3 covers 16 residues. Germline V gives CDR1 MRHNA, CDR2 SNTAGT.

The chain uses TRBV11-3 and TRBJ2-4; no clear D gene. Germline V gives CDR1 SGHNT, CDR2 YENEEA. V lost 5 bases to trimming and J lost 4 bases, with 6 bases between them. CDR3 size: 12 residues. In DNA, the CDR3 is TGTGCCAGCAGCCCCATTAAAAACATTCAGTACTTC. Amino acids: CASSPIKNIQYF.

In DNA form, the CDR3 reads TGTGCCTGGAGAAACAGAGCCTACATGAACACTGAAGCTTTCTTT. This gives the protein CAWRNRAYMNTEAFF. V is TRBV30 and J is TRBJ1-1; no clear D. CDR1 GTSNPN and CDR2 SVGIG come from the germline V gene (reference sequence). CDR3 length: 15 residues. Between the trimmed V and J ends, which lost 3 bases and 0 bases, there was a span of 14 bases.

The chain is built from TRBV4-2 and TRBJ2-4, with 9 bases aligning to TRBD2. This CDR3 is built from 18 residues. V shed 1 base, J shed 0 bases, and the junction held 7 bases outside the gene matches. Per germline, CDR1 LGHNA and CDR2 YNFKEQ. The CDR3 coding sequence is TGTGCCAGCAGCCAAGTTTCTAGCGGGGTTATAGCCAAAAACATTCAGTACTTC. Its translation is CASSQVSSGVIAKNIQYF.